This T cell receptor beta chain was identified during a study of PD-1 blockade in classical Hodgkin lymphoma. No patient escaped relapse after autologous stem cell transplantation, and brentuximab vedotin exposure varied. The assay was immunoSEQ multiplex PCR, and TCRdb's table has in-frame clones only and misses some. The data show around 45,000 clones, with roughly 78% seen just once and 2.8% held by the top ten. J lost 4 bases, V lost 6 bases, and 6 bases had no gene match. The CDR3 loop spans 15 amino acids. Germline V gives CDR1 LNHDA, CDR2 SQIVND (reference sequence). Sequencing used peripheral blood mononuclear cells (PBMCs), obtained before the second cycle of nivolumab. The chain uses TRBV19 and TRBJ1-5; TRBD1 agrees at 10 bases. The clonotype originates from a human donor with classical Hodgkin lymphoma. The CDR3, as DNA: TGTGCCAGTAGCGCGTTGGGACAGGGGAATCAGCCCCAGCATTTT. This sequence encodes CASSALGQGNQPQHF. The complete variable domain, with remaining parts taken from reference TRBV19 and TRBJ1-5, reads DGGITQSPKYLFRKEGQNVTLSCEQNLNHDAMYWYRQDPGQGLRLIYYSQIVNDFQKGDIAEGYSVSREKKESFPLTVTSAQKNPTAFYLCASSALGQGNQPQHFGDGTRLSIL.